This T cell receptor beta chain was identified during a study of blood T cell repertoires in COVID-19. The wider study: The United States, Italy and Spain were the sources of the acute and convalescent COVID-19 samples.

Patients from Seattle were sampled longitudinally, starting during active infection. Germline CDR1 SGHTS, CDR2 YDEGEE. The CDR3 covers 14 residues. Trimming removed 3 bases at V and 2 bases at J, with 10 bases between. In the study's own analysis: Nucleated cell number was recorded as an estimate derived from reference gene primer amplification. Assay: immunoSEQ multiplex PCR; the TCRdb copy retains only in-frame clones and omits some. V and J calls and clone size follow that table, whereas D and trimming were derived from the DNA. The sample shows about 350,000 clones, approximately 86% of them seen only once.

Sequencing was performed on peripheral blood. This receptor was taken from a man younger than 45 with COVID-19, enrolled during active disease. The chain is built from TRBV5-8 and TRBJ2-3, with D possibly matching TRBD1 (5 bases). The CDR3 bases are TGTGCCAGCAGCTCCAGGGTCTCCACAGATACGCAGTATTTT. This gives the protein CASSSRVSTDTQYF. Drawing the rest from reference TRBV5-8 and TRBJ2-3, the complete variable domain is EAGVTQSPTHLIKTRGQQATLRCSPISGHTSVYWYQQALGLGLQFLLWYDEGEERNRGNFPPRFSGRQFPNYSSELNVNALELEDSALYLCASSSRVSTDTQYFGPGTRLTVL.